The 4 T cell receptor beta chains reported below all come from one sample, sequenced in a study of CD8+ T cells in alopecia areata. Extraction and reverse transcription of RNA yielded cDNA as the sequencing template. Clones were sequenced by immunoSEQ multiplex PCR, and TCRdb holds only the in-frame ones, with some missing. The data hold about 120,000 clones, with about half observed a single time. Documented treatment: oral pan-JAK inhibitor, 5-10 mg twice daily. Sequenced here: CD4+ T cells sorted from blood, sampled at week 4, from a patient treated with tofacitinib. These receptors all stem from a human donor with alopecia areata.

This chain uses TRBV9 with TRBJ2-1, with TRBD1 matching over 11 bases. Germline V gene lookup returns CDR1 SGDLS and CDR2 YYNGEE. The CDR3 runs 15 residues. V dropped 7 bases and J dropped 9; count of bases not matched to a gene: 12. The CDR3 region has the DNA TGTGCCAGCGCCGCCCCCGGGACAGGGGGTGGTGAGCAGTTCTTC. Translating it yields CASAAPGTGGGEQFF.

This clone has ten or more counts. V is TRBV29-1 and J is TRBJ2-7; D is possibly TRBD1 (6 bases). Trimming stripped 7 bases from V and 2 bases from J, with 15 bases between. This CDR3 comprises 13 residues. Per the germline V gene, CDR1 is SQVTM and CDR2 is ANQGSEA. In nucleotides, the CDR3 is TGCAGCGCCGAGACAGGTTCGACCTACGAGCAGTACTTC. It codes for CSAETGSTYEQYF.

The J gene is TRBJ2-3, the V gene TRBV5-1, with D tentatively TRBD2 (6 bases). V lost 5 bases, J lost 1 base, and 11 bases lay in between. Germline V gene sequence: CDR1 SGHRS, CDR2 YFSETQ. This CDR3 is built from 14 residues. CDR3 nucleotide sequence: TGCGCCAGCAGTCCGGGGGAGCGCACAGATACGCAGTATTTT. Translating gives CASSPGERTDTQYF.

This clone was counted a few times. The genes are TRBV15 and TRBJ2-2; no reliable D call. In germline, CDR1 is LNHNV, CDR2 YYDKDF (reference sequence). CDR3 length: 13 residues. The V and J ends lost 5 bases and 1 base respectively, with 5 bases between them. CDR3 nucleotides: TGTGCCACCAGCCCCGGGAACACCGGGGAGCTGTTTTTT. It yields the protein CATSPGNTGELFF.